These T cell receptor beta chains were read from a single sample in a study of response to subunit inactivated influenza vaccine. TCRdb re-analysed the RT-PCR reads in MiXCR, keeping a single row per CDR3 protein. The sample lists 300,000 to 350,000 distinct CDR3 sequences, 20% to 25% seen once, with 10% to 13% in the top ten. This material consisted of PBMCs from blood, taken 21 months after vaccination. These receptors were collected from a man aged 50-75 years who received an inactivated influenza vaccine. CDR3s include the opening cysteine and the closing phenylalanine or tryptophan. The D gene is left open where the match is weak. Only some rows state a clone size, as once, few, many or a class for expanded clones.

j_call	d_call	v_call	clone_size	cdr3_length	cdr3_nt	cdr3_aa
TRBJ2-1	NA	TRBV29-1	few	11	TGCAGCGTTGTACAGCTCAATGAGCAGTTCTTC	CSVVQLNEQFF
TRBJ1-3	TRBD1	TRBV12-3/TRBV12-4	many	15	TGTGCCAGCAGTCCCTGGACAGGGGAAGGAAACACCATATATTTT	CASSPWTGEGNTIYF
TRBJ2-1	TRBD2	TRBV11-1	NA	18	TGTGCCAGCAGCCCAGGACTAGCGTCCTTTGGGTCCTACAATGAGCAGTTCTTC	CASSPGLASFGSYNEQFF
TRBJ2-3	TRBD2	TRBV20-1	once	14	TGCAGTGCTGTGCCAGCGGGAGTAACAGATACGCAGTATTTT	CSAVPAGVTDTQYF
TRBJ2-6	TRBD1	TRBV29-1	NA	16	TGCAGCGTGGGGACAGGGCTTAGCTCTGGGGCCAACGTCCTGACTTTC	CSVGTGLSSGANVLTF
TRBJ2-7	NA	TRBV29-1	few	13	TGCAGCGTTCACCTTACCGACTCCTACGAGCAGTACTTC	CSVHLTDSYEQYF
TRBJ1-2	TRBD1	TRBV13	many	16	TGTGCCAGCAGCATCGAGGAGGGGGCGCGAGGCTATGGCTACACCTTC	CASSIEEGARGYGYTF
TRBJ1-2	TRBD1	TRBV20-1	few	15	TGCAGTGCTAACATACAGGGGGCCTCCCACTATGGCTACACCTTC	CSANIQGASHYGYTF
TRBJ2-1	NA	TRBV20-1	few	17	TGCAGTGGCACCTACGTACGGGAGAGGCGCTCCTACAATGAGCAGTTCTTC	CSGTYVRERRSYNEQFF
TRBJ1-6	NA	TRBV14	few	16	TGTGCCAGCAGCCAAACCCTGGGGGCTAGGGGGTCACCCCTCCACTTT	CASSQTLGARGSPLHF
TRBJ1-3	NA	TRBV7-6	NA	16	TGTGCCAGCAGCGCGTGGACACGGGGCTCTGGAAACACCATATATTTT	CASSAWTRGSGNTIYF
TRBJ2-7	NA	TRBV20-1	NA	10	TGCAGTGCCGTGAATTACGAGCAGTACTTC	CSAVNYEQYF
TRBJ2-1	NA	TRBV28	many	14	TGTGCCAGCAGTTTACGGACAGATCACAATGAGCAGTTCTTC	CASSLRTDHNEQFF
TRBJ2-7	NA	TRBV2	once	12	TGTGCCAGCAGCCAGGGAAGTGGCGAGCAGTACTTC	CASSQGSGEQYF
TRBJ2-7	TRBD1	TRBV15	NA	14	TGTGCCACCAGCCATGACAGGGGGCCCTACGAGCAGTACTTC	CATSHDRGPYEQYF
TRBJ2-5	NA	TRBV29-1	few	11	TGCAGCGTTGGGAAAGAAGAGACCCAGTACTTC	CSVGKEETQYF
TRBJ2-7	TRBD2	TRBV5-1	few	14	TGCGCCAGCAGAAAGCGGGGGGCTTCCGGCGAGCAGTACTTC	CASRKRGASGEQYF
TRBJ2-5	NA	TRBV10-3	NA	13	TGTGCCATCAGAACTACTCCCCAAGAGACCCAGTACTTC	CAIRTTPQETQYF
TRBJ2-7	NA	TRBV25-1	NA	14	TGTGCCAGCAGTGAGTTGACGGTGCCCTACGAGCAGTACTTC	CASSELTVPYEQYF
TRBJ1-1	NA	TRBV5-1	many	13	TGCGCCAGCAGCTTGGAAGTGAACACTGAAGCTTTCTTT	CASSLEVNTEAFF
TRBJ2-7	NA	TRBV20-1	NA	13	TGCAGTGCTAGAGGAAAGAACTCCTACGAGCAGTACTTC	CSARGKNSYEQYF
TRBJ2-7	NA	TRBV12-3/TRBV12-4	NA	13	TGTGCCAGCAGTTTCGGCAGGTACTACAAGCAGTACTTC	CASSFGRYYKQYF
TRBJ2-6	NA	TRBV14	NA	15	TGTGCCAGCAGCGGACGGCGCTCTGGGGCCAACGTCCTGACTTTC	CASSGRRSGANVLTF
TRBJ1-1	NA	TRBV11-2	few	16	TGTGCCAGCAGTCGAACAGGCGTACAGATGAACACTGAAGCTTTCTTT	CASSRTGVQMNTEAFF
TRBJ2-2	NA	TRBV25-1	few	11	TGTGCCAGTTGGGGCGGCGGGGAGCTGTTTTTT	CASWGGGELFF
TRBJ1-2	NA	TRBV12-3/TRBV12-4	NA	12	TGTGCCAGCAGTCAAGGACGATATGGCTACACCTTC	CASSQGRYGYTF
TRBJ2-3	TRBD2	TRBV11-2	NA	15	TGTGCCAGCAGCTCGGTGGGACTAGGAACAGATACGCAGTATTTT	CASSSVGLGTDTQYF
TRBJ1-5	NA	TRBV16	many	18	TGTGCCAGCAGCCAATCTTACAGGGAGATCTATAGCAATCAGCCCCAGCATTTT	CASSQSYREIYSNQPQHF
TRBJ1-6	NA	TRBV5-6	NA	18	TGTGCCAGCAGCTTGAAACCATTAGGTCGGGGACACCCTTCACCCCTCCACTTT	CASSLKPLGRGHPSPLHF
TRBJ2-4	NA	TRBV12-3/TRBV12-4	NA	14	TGTGCCAGCAGTTTCGCCCTGCGGGAAAACATTCAGTACTTC	CASSFALRENIQYF
TRBJ1-5	TRBD1	TRBV6-1	few	17	TGTGCCAGCAGTGATGAGGGACAGGGGTTTGGCAATCAGCCCCAGCATTTT	CASSDEGQGFGNQPQHF
TRBJ2-5	NA	TRBV6-5	NA	15	TGTGCCAGCAGTTACTCGGTTGGGGTCCAAGAGACCCAGTACTTC	CASSYSVGVQETQYF
TRBJ1-3	NA	TRBV6-2/TRBV6-3	many	20	TGTGCCAGCAGTTACACTCCCTATACTCCAAGGACGTCCTCTGGAAACACCATATATTTT	CASSYTPYTPRTSSGNTIYF
TRBJ2-3	NA	TRBV4-2	NA	12	TGTGCCAGCAGCCAAGTGGGAGATACGCAGTATTTT	CASSQVGDTQYF
TRBJ2-2	NA	TRBV20-1	NA	14	TGCAGTGCTAGGACCGGGGCGGGAACCGGGGAGCTGTTTTTT	CSARTGAGTGELFF
TRBJ1-1	NA	TRBV11-2	few	15	TGTGCCAGCAGCTTAGATGGCTTTCAAAACACTGAAGCTTTCTTT	CASSLDGFQNTEAFF
TRBJ2-1	TRBD2	TRBV27	NA	17	TGTGCCAGCAGTCTGTTACTAGCGGGAGGTTACTACAATGAGCAGTTCTTC	CASSLLLAGGYYNEQFF
TRBJ2-7	NA	TRBV4-3	few	17	TGCGCCAGCAGCCAAGCTAGGGCCCGGGACAACTTCTACGAGCAGTACTTC	CASSQARARDNFYEQYF
TRBJ2-3	TRBD2	TRBV5-4	NA	17	TGTGCCAGCAGCCTCACTAGCGGGGGCCACGGCACAGATACGCAGTATTTT	CASSLTSGGHGTDTQYF
TRBJ1-1	TRBD1	TRBV3-1	NA	15	TGTGCCAGCAGCCAAGTATCACAGGGGAGCACTGAAGCTTTCTTT	CASSQVSQGSTEAFF
TRBJ1-4	NA	TRBV4-3	many	14	TGCGCCAGCAGCCAAGAGGCCGTAAATGAAAAACTGTTTTTT	CASSQEAVNEKLFF
TRBJ1-5	NA	TRBV12-3/TRBV12-4	many	14	TGTGCCAGCAGTTTAGGAAGGGAAGGACAGCCCCAGCATTTT	CASSLGREGQPQHF
TRBJ2-3	TRBD2	TRBV11-2	few	18	TGTGCCAGCAGCCCTAGGTTTAGGCTAGCGGGGAGCACAGATACGCAGTATTTT	CASSPRFRLAGSTDTQYF
TRBJ2-1	NA	TRBV11-2	NA	12	TGTGCCAGCAGCTTACGGGTAGATGAGCAGTTCTTC	CASSLRVDEQFF
TRBJ1-2	NA	TRBV27	few	13	TGTGCCAGCAGCCCACAGCGCTTCTATGGCTACACCTTC	CASSPQRFYGYTF
TRBJ1-2	NA	TRBV7-3	few	15	TGTGCCAGCAGCTTAGAGGGGAGCGGGTACTATGGCTACACCTTC	CASSLEGSGYYGYTF
TRBJ1-6	NA	TRBV6-1	many	14	TGTGCCAGCACCCCGTGGGAAAGTAATTCACCCCTCCACTTT	CASTPWESNSPLHF
TRBJ1-4	NA	TRBV6-1	NA	16	TGTGCCAGCAGTGCATGGGGCCCCTCAACTAATGAAAAACTGTTTTTT	CASSAWGPSTNEKLFF
TRBJ2-1	TRBD1	TRBV27	few	15	TGTGCCAGCAGTTTAATACAGGGGGTTAACAATGAGCAGTTCTTC	CASSLIQGVNNEQFF
TRBJ1-4	NA	TRBV20-1	NA	14	TGCAGTGCTAGCTTGAGACACAATAATGAAAAACTGTTTTTT	CSASLRHNNEKLFF
TRBJ2-5	NA	TRBV7-8	many	14	TGTGCCAGCAGGGCAGAACGATACCAAGAGACCCAGTACTTC	CASRAERYQETQYF
TRBJ1-2	NA	TRBV5-6	few	14	TGTGCCAGCAGCTTGGGCCAGGGTTCATATGGCTACACCTTC	CASSLGQGSYGYTF
TRBJ2-2	NA	TRBV12-3/TRBV12-4	few	15	TGTGCCAGCAGTTTTGGGGCAAGAAACACCGGGGAGCTGTTTTTT	CASSFGARNTGELFF
TRBJ2-7	NA	TRBV7-9	NA	14	TGTGCCAGCAGCTCAAGGCAGCTACCCTACGAGCAGTACTTC	CASSSRQLPYEQYF
TRBJ2-2	NA	TRBV25-1	few	12	TGTGCCAGCACCCCGAGCACCGGGGAGCTGTTTTTT	CASTPSTGELFF